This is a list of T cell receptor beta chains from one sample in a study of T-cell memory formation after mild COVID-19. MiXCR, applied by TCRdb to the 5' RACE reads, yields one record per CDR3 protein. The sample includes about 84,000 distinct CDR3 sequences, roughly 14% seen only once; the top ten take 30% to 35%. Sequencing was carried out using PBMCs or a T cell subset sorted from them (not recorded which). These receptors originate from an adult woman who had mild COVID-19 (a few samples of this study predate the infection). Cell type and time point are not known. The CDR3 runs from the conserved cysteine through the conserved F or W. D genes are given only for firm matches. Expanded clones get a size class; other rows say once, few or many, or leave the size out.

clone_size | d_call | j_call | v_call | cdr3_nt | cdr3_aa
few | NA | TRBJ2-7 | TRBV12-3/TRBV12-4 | TGTGCCAGCAGTTTAAGCGTGGACCCCCTATCCTACGAGCAGTACTTC | CASSLSVDPLSYEQYF
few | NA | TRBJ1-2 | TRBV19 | TGTGCCAGTAGTATTAGGGTTCCGACAGCTAACTATGGCTACACCTTC | CASSIRVPTANYGYTF
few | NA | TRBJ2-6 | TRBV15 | TGTGCCACCAGCAGGCAGGGTTTTGGGGCCAACGTCCTGACTTTC | CATSRQGFGANVLTF
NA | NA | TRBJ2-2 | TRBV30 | TGTGCCTGGAGTGGGATGATCGTCAGCAACACCGGGGAGCTGTTTTTT | CAWSGMIVSNTGELFF
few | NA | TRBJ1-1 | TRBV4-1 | TGCGCCAGCAGCCAAGTCCGGCCGGGACGGGTACTGAACACTGAAGCTTTCTTT | CASSQVRPGRVLNTEAFF
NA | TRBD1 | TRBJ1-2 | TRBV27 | TGTGCCAGCACTCAATCCGGTGTGACAGGGCCGGATGGCTACACCTTC | CASTQSGVTGPDGYTF
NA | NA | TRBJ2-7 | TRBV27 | TGTGCCAGCAGTTTATGGGCAGGCTACGAGCAGTACTTC | CASSLWAGYEQYF
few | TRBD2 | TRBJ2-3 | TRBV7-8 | TGTGCCAGCAGCCCCAAGCGGGAGCTCTCAGATACGCAGTATTTT | CASSPKRELSDTQYF
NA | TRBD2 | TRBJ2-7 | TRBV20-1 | TGCAGTGCTAGACTTCGGGGAGGGGCATACGAGCAGTACTTC | CSARLRGGAYEQYF
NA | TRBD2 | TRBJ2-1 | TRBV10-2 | TGCGCCAGCAGCGTCTCCGGGACTAGCGGGAGTTGGAATGAGCAGTTCTTC | CASSVSGTSGSWNEQFF
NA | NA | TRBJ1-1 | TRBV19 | TGTGCCAGTAGTAGCTATGGGACTGAAGCTTTCTTT | CASSSYGTEAFF
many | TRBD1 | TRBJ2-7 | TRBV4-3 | TGCGCCAGCAGCCAAGATGGGCGATGGGACAGAACCTACGAGCAGTACTTC | CASSQDGRWDRTYEQYF
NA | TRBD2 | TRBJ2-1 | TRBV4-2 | TGTGCCAGCAGCCAAAGGACTAGCGGTGCCTACAATGAGCAGTTCTTC | CASSQRTSGAYNEQFF
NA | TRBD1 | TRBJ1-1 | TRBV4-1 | TGCGCCAGCAGCCCGGGACAGGGGGACACTGAAGCTTTCTTT | CASSPGQGDTEAFF
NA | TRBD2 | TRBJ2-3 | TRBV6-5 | TGTGCCAGCAGTTTAAGACTAGCGGGGGTCACAGATACGCAGTATTTT | CASSLRLAGVTDTQYF
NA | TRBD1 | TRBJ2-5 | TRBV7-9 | TGTGCCAGCAGCCAAAGGACAGGGTACCAAGAGACCCAGTACTTC | CASSQRTGYQETQYF
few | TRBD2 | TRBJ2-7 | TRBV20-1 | TGCAGTGCTAGAGGGGTCCTCCAGGGACTAGGGCCCTACGAGCAGTACTTC | CSARGVLQGLGPYEQYF
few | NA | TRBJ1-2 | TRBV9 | TGTGCCAGCAGCGTAGAGGGTTTTTTCTCTGGCTACACCTTC | CASSVEGFFSGYTF
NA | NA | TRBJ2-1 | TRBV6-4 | TGTGCCAGCAGTGAATCTGGCGGGGCCAAGGAGCAGTTCTTC | CASSESGGAKEQFF
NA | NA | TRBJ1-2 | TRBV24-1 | TGTGCCACCAGTGACCCTAACTATGGCTACACCTTC | CATSDPNYGYTF
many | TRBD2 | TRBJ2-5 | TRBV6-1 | TGTGCCAGCAGTGAACTAGCGGGGGGCCAAGAGACCCAGTACTTC | CASSELAGGQETQYF
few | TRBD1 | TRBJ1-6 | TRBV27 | TGTGCCAGCACCCCTCAGGGGGCGGGGAATAATTCACCCCTCCACTTT | CASTPQGAGNNSPLHF
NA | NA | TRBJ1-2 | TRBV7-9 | TGTGCCAGCAGCCCCGCGGGGGGTCTGGGATATGGCTACACCTTC | CASSPAGGLGYGYTF
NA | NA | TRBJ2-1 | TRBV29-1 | TGCAGCGTTGGGGTCCCTTACAATGAGCAGTTCTTC | CSVGVPYNEQFF
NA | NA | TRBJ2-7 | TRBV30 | TGTGCCTGGAGTTGGAGCGGGCCTTGGTACGAGCAGTACTTC | CAWSWSGPWYEQYF
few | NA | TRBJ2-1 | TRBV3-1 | TGTGCCAGCAGCCCCGGACTGTCAGGACGAAGTGAGCAGTTCTTC | CASSPGLSGRSEQFF
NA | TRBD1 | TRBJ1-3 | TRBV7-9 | TGTGCCATGGGACAGTTGAGCTCTGGAAACACCATATATTTT | CAMGQLSSGNTIYF
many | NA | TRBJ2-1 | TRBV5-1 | TGCGCCAGCAGCTTGGAGCAGGGCCATGAGCAGTTCTTC | CASSLEQGHEQFF
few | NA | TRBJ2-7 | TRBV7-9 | TGTGCCAGCAGCCCCGGTAGTCGACTGGCATACGAGCAGTACTTC | CASSPGSRLAYEQYF
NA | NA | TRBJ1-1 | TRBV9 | TGTGCCAGCAGCGTAGCTGCAGGGCCAAACACTGAAGCTTTCTTT | CASSVAAGPNTEAFF
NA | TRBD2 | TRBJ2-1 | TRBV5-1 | TGCGCCAGCAGCCCCGATAGCGGGCTTGCCGACAATGAGCAGTTCTTC | CASSPDSGLADNEQFF
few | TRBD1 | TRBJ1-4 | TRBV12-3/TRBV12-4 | TGTGCCAGCAGCCCCCGCAGGGGGCGAGTTGAAAAACTGTTTTTT | CASSPRRGRVEKLFF
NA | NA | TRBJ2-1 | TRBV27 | TGTGCCAGCAGTTTTCTGGGCAGTATCAATGAGCAGTTCTTC | CASSFLGSINEQFF
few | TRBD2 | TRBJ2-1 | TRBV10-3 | TGTGCCATCAGCCTACGCGTCCTTCTAGCGGGAGCTCTCTACAATGAGCAGTTCTTC | CAISLRVLLAGALYNEQFF
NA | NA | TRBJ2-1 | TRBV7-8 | TGTGCCAGCAGCTTTCGAGACAGCTCCTACAATGAGCAGTTCTTC | CASSFRDSSYNEQFF
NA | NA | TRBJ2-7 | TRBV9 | TGTGCCAGCAGCATAGGCCCGCCGGGGGCCTACGAGCAGTACTTC | CASSIGPPGAYEQYF
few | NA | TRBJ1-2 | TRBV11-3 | TGTGCCAGCAGCCCACCCCCGGGGGCAGAACACTATGGCTACACCTTC | CASSPPPGAEHYGYTF